This TCR beta chain was sequenced during a study of CD8+ T cells in alopecia areata. Study context: Treated patients were given oral tofacitinib, which was dosed at 5 to 10 mg twice daily. The tofacitinib course ran for 6 to 18 months and was followed by 6 months off drug. Study-level points and caveats: Uncertainty remains about how baseline CD8+ expansion links to response, with one nonresponder.

Stated treatment: oral pan-JAK inhibitor, 5-10 mg twice daily. As part of sample collection, lesional scalp punch biopsies and peripheral blood were taken from alopecia areata patients. This clone was counted many times. Antigen specificity is unknown. CDR1 and CDR2 from the germline V gene are MNHNS and SASEGT. V was clipped by 5 bases and J by 6 bases; unmatched bases: 4. The CDR3 loop spans 13 amino acids. RNA extraction was followed by reverse transcription into cDNA, which acted as the sequencing template. This table comes from immunoSEQ multiplex PCR, and its TCRdb copy is limited to in-frame clones, with some not included. Of 200,000 to 250,000 clones detected, about 58% appear once; the ten largest clones hold more than 1.5%.

This receptor was taken from a human donor with alopecia areata. This chain uses TRBV6-1 with TRBJ1-2; TRBD1 matches 9 bases. This material consisted of CD4+ T cells sorted from blood, taken at week 4, from a patient treated with tofacitinib. CDR3 in amino acids: CASSFRTGDGYTF. In DNA form, the CDR3 reads TGTGCCAGCAGTTTCCGGACAGGGGATGGCTACACCTTC.